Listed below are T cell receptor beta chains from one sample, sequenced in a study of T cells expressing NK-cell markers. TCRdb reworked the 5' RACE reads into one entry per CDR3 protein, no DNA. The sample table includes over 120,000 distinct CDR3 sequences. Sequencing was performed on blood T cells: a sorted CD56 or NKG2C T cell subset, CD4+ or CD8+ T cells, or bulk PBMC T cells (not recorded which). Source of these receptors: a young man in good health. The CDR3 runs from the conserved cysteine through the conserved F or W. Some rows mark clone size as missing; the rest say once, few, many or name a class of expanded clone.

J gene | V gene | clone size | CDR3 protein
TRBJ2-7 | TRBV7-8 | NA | CASRGPGQGIYEQYF
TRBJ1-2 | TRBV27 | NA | CASSLTPTESNYGYTF
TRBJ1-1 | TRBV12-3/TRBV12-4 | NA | CASKTGTSAFLEAFF
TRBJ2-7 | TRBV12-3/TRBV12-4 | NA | CASTLKGGVREQYF
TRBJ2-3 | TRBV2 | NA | CARPLAGGSASTDTQYF
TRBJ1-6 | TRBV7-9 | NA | CASSFNSPLHF
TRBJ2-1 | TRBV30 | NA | CAWSVGSNEQFF
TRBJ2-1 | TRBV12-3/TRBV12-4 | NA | CASNLGQGSNEQFF
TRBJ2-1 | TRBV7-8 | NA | CASSSPSGEQFF
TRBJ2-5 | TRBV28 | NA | CASSFGAMGPETQYF
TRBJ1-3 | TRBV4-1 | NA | CASSQGQVPDTIYF
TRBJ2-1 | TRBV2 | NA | CASSEPGVTGNEQFF
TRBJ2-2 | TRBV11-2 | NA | CASSSITGDAGELFF
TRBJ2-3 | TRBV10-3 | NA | CAISDNRLDTQYF
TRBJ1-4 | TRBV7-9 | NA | CASSSPSGFGKLFF
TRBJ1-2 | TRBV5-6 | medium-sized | CASSDTSGTVNGYTF
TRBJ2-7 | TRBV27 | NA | CASSSPLGVSEQYF
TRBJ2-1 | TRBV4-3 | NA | CASSPRLAGVIDEQFF
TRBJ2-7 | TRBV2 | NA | CASVSDSYEQYF
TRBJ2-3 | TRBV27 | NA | CASSPPGTSSTDTQYF
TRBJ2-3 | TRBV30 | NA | CAWSPGTGRGTTDTQYF
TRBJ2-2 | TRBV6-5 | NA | CASSYRLTGELFF
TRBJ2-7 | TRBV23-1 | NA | CASSQSAGGGQPYVPYEQYF
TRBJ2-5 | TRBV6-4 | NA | CASSRGAGDQETQYF
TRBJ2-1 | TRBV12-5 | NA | CAIQNSYNEQFF
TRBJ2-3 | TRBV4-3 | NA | CASSQEAGTYTQYF
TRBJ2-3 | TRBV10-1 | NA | CASSEASGRARDTQYF
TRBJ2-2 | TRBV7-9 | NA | CASSLGADGELFF
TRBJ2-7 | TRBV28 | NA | CASSLEQGAGRDYEQYF
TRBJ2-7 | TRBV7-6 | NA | CASSFPSGREQYF
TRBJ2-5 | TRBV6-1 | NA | CASSEVGSGRFQETQYF
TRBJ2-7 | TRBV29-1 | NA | CSVRPAGGEQYF
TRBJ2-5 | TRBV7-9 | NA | CASSPRDFQETQYF
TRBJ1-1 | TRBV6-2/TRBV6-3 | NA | CASSAPLPGTALQLHTEAFF
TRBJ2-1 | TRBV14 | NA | CASSQDPGIPSYNEQFF